This T cell receptor (beta chain) came from a study of blood T cells in healthy people across ages. Primed by a sample-barcoded 5' primer and a J-beta primer mix, a second PCR proceeded for 7 to 11 cycles. TCRdb passed the 5' RACE reads through MiXCR, listing each CDR3 protein once. This sample has about 1,400,000 distinct CDR3 sequences, with approximately 59% found just once. Each sample provided at least 5.5 micrograms of extracted total RNA. The J segment lost 3 bases and the V segment lost 10 bases, leaving 14 bases of the junction unmatched. Germline V gene sequence: CDR1 MDHEN, CDR2 SYDVKM. The CDR3 contains 17 residues.

Source material: blood. The source of this sequence is a man in his late teens or twenties in good health. This sequence joins TRBV28 and TRBJ2-6, with 8 bases aligning to TRBD1. The CDR3 coding sequence is TGTGCCACCGCGACAGGGGAAATATTAGGTGGGGCCAACGTCCTGACTTTC. Protein sequence: CATATGEILGGANVLTF.